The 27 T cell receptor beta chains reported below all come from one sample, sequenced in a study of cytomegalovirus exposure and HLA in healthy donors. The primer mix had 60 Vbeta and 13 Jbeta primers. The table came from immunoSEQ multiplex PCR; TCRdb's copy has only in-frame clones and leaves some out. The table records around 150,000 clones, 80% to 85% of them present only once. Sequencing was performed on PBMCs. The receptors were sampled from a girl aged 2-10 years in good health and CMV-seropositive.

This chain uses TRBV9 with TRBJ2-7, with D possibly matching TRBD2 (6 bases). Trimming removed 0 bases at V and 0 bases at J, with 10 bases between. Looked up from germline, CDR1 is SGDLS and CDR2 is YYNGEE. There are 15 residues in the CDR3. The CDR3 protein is CASSVGYGSSYEQYF. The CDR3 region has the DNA TGTGCCAGCAGCGTAGGATACGGGAGCTCCTACGAGCAGTACTTC.

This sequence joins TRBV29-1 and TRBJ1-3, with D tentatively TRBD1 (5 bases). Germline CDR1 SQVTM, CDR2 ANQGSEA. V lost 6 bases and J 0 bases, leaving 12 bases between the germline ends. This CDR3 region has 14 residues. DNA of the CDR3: TGCAGCGTCGACGACGGACACTCTGGAAACACCATATATTTT. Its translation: CSVDDGHSGNTIYF.

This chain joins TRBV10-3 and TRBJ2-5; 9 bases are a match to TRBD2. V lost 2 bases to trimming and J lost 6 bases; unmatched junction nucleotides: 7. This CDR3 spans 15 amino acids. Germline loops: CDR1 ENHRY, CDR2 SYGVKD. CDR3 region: CAISEMAGGPKTQYF. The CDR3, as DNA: TGTGCCATCAGTGAGATGGCGGGAGGGCCGAAGACCCAGTACTTC.

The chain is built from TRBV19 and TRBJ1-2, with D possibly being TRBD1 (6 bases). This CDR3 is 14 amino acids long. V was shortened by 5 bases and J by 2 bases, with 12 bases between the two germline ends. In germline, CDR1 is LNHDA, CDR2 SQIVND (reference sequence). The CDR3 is CASSFQGRNYGYTF. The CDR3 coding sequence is TGTGCCAGTAGTTTCCAGGGGAGAAACTATGGCTACACCTTC.

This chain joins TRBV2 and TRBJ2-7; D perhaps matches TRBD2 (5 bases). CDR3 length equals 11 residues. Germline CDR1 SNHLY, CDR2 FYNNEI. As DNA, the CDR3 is TGTACCTCGGCGCGGGTCTACGAGCAGTACTTC. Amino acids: CTSARVYEQYF.

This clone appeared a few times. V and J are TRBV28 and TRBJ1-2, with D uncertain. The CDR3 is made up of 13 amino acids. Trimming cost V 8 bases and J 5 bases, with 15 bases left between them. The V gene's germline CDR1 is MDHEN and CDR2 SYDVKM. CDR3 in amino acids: CASGDTLLYGYTF. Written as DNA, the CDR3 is TGTGCCAGCGGTGACACCCTCCTATATGGCTACACCTTC.

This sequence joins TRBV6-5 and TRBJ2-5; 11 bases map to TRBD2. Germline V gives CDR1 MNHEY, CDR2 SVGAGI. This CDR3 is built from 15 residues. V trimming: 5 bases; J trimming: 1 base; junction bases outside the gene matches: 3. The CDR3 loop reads CASSRLAGSQETQYF. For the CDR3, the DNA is TGTGCCAGCAGTCGACTAGCGGGGTCCCAAGAGACCCAGTACTTC.

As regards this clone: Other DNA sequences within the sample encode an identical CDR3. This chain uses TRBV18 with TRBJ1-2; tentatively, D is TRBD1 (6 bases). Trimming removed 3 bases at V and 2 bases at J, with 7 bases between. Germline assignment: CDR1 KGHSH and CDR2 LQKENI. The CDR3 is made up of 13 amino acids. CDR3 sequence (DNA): TGTGCCAGCTCACCGGACAGAAACTATGGCTACACCTTC. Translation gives CASSPDRNYGYTF.

This CDR3 reads CASSLVVSGRLGETQYF. CDR3 coding DNA: TGCGCCAGCAGCTTGGTTGTTAGCGGGAGGCTGGGTGAGACCCAGTACTTC. The chain joins TRBV5-1 to TRBJ2-5; 10 nucleotides agree with TRBD2. This CDR3 is built from 17 residues. Germline CDR1 reads SGHRS; CDR2 reads YFSETQ. V lost 0 bases to trimming and J lost 5 bases; unmatched junction nucleotides: 10.

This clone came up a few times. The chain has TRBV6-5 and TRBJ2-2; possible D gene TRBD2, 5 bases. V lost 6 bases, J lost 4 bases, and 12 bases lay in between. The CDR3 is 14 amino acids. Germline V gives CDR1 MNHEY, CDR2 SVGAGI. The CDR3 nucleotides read TGTGCCAGCAGCCGGGGAAGCAGCACCGGGGAGCTGTTTTTT. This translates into CASSRGSSTGELFF.

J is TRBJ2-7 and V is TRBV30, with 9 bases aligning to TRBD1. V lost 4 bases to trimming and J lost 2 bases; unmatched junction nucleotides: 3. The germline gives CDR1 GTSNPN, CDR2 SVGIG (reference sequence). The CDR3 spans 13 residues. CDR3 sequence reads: CAWMRDRAYEQYF. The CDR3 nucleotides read TGTGCCTGGATGCGGGACAGGGCCTACGAGCAGTACTTC.

CDR3 in DNA: TGTGCCAGCATTCGACGGGACATCCAAGAGACCCAGTACTTC. Residues: CASIRRDIQETQYF. The rearrangement joins TRBV2 to TRBJ2-5; D may be TRBD1 (6 bases). CDR3 length: 14 residues. The V gene's germline CDR1 is SNHLY and CDR2 FYNNEI. The V and J ends lost 7 bases and 1 base respectively, with 13 bases between them.

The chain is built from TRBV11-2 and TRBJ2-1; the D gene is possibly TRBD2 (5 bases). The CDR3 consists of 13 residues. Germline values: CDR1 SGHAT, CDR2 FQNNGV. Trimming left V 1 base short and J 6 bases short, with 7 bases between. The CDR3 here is CASSLGTSNEQFF. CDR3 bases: TGTGCCAGCAGCTTAGGGACTTCCAATGAGCAGTTCTTC.

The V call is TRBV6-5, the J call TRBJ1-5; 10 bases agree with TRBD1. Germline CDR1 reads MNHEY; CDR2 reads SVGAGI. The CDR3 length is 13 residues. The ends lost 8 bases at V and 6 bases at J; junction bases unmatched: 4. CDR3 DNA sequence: TGTGCCAGCGGGAGGGACAGGGGTCAGCCCCAGCATTTT. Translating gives CASGRDRGQPQHF.

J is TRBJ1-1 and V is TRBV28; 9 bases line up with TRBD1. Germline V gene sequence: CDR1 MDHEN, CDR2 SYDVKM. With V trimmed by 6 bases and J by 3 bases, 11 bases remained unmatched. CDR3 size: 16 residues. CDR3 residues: CASRPTGGVAYTEAFF. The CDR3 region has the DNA TGTGCCAGCAGGCCAACAGGGGGCGTCGCGTACACTGAAGCTTTCTTT. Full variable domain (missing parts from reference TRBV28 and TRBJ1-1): DVKVTQSSRYLVKRTGEKVFLECVQDMDHENMFWYRQDPGLGLRLIYFSYDVKMKEKGDIPEGYSVSREKKERFSLILESASTNQTSMYLCASRPTGGVAYTEAFFGQGTRLTVV.

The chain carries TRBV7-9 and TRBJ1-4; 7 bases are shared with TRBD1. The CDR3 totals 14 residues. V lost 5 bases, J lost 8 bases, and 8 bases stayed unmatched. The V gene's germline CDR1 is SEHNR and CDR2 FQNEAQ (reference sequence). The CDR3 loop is CASSPQGFEEKLFF. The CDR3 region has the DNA TGTGCCAGCAGCCCACAGGGGTTTGAGGAAAAACTGTTTTTT. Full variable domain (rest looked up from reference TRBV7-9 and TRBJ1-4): DTGVSQNPRHKITKRGQNVTFRCDPISEHNRLYWYRQTLGQGPEFLTYFQNEAQLEKSRLLSDRFSAERPKGSFSTLEIQRTEQGDSAMYLCASSPQGFEEKLFFGSGTQLSVL.

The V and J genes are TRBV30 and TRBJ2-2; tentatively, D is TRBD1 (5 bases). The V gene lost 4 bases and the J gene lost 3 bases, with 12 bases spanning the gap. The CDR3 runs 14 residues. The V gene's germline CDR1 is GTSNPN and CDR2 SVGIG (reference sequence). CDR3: CAWTVTVYTGELFF. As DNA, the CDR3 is TGTGCCTGGACCGTGACAGTTTACACCGGGGAGCTGTTTTTT. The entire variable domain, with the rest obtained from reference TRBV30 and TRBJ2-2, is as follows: SQTIHQWPATLVQPVGSPLSLECTVEGTSNPNLYWYRQAAGRGLQLLFYSVGIGQISSEVPQNLSASRPQDRQFILSSKKLLLSDSGFYLCAWTVTVYTGELFFGEGSRLTVL.

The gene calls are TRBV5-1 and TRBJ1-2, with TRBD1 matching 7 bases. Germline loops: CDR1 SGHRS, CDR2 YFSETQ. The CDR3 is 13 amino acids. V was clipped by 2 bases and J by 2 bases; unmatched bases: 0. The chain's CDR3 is CASSLQGNYGYTF. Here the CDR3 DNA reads TGCGCCAGCAGCTTACAGGGGAACTATGGCTACACCTTC.

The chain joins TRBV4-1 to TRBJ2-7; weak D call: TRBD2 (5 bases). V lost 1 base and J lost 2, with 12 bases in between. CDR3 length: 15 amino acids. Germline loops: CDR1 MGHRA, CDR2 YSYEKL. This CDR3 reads CASSQVSEGPYEQYF. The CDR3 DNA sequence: TGCGCCAGCAGCCAAGTATCCGAGGGTCCCTACGAGCAGTACTTC.

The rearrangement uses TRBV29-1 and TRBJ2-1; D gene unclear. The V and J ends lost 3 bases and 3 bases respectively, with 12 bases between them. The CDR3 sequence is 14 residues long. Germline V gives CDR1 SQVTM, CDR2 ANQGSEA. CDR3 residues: CSVDYARGYNEQFF. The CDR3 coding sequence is TGCAGCGTTGATTATGCGCGCGGCTACAATGAGCAGTTCTTC.

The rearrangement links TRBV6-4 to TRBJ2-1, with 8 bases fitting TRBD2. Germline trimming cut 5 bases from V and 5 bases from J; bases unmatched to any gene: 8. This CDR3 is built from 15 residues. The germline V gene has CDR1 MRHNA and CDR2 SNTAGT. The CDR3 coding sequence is TGTGCCAGCAGTTTATCTAGCGGGCCCAACAATGAGCAGTTCTTC. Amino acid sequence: CASSLSSGPNNEQFF.

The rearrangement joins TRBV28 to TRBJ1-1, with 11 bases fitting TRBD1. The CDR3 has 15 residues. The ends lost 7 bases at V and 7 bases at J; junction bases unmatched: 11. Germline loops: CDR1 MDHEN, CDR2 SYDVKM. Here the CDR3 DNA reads TGTGCCAGCATCATCTCCGGGACAGGGGGTAGTGAAGCTTTCTTT. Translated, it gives CASIISGTGGSEAFF.

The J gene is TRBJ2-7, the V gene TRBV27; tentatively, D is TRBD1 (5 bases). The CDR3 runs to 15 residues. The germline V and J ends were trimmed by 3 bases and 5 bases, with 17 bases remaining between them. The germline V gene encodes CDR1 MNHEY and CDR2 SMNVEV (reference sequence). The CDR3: CASSFGSWTYNEQYF. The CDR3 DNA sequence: TGTGCCAGCAGTTTTGGGTCGTGGACATACAACGAGCAGTACTTC.

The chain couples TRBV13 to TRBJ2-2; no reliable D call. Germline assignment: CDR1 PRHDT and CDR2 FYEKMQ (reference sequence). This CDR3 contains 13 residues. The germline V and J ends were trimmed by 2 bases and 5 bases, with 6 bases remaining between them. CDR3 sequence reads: CASSLMRTGELFF. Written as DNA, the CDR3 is TGTGCCAGCAGCTTAATGAGGACCGGGGAGCTGTTTTTT.

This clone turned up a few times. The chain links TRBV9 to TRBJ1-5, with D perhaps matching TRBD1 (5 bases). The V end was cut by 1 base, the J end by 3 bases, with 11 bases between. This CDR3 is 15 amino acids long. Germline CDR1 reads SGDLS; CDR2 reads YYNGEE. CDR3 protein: CASSVNSQANQPQHF. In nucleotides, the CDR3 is TGTGCCAGCAGCGTAAACTCACAGGCCAATCAGCCCCAGCATTTT.

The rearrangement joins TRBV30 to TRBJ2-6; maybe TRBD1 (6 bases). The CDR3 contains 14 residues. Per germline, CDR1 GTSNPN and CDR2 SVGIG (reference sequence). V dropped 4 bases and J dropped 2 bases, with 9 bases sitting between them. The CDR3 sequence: CAWTGVTGANVLTF. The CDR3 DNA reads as TGTGCCTGGACAGGGGTCACTGGGGCCAACGTCCTGACTTTC.

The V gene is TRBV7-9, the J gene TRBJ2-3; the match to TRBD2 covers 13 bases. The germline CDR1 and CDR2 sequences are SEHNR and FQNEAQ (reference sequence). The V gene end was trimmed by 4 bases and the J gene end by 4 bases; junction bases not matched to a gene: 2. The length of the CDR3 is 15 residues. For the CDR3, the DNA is TGTGCCAGCAGCTGGACTAGCGGGAGTTCAGATACGCAGTATTTT. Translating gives CASSWTSGSSDTQYF.